The present T cell receptor beta chain was sequenced within a study of shared clonotypes between healthy human individuals. TCRdb's copy holds only in-frame clones and misses some; the assay was immunoSEQ multiplex PCR. The sample has some 2.1 million clones; roughly 94% are singletons. Germline V lookup: CDR1 SGHRS, CDR2 YFSETQ. This CDR3 is 12 amino acids long. The V segment lost 6 bases and the J segment 5 bases; nucleotides outside the gene matches: 5. The chain couples TRBV5-1 to TRBJ2-7, with TRBD1 matching 7 bases. The sequenced sample was naive CD4+ T cells sorted from blood. The subset was: CD45RA+ positively selected. The source is a young man in good health. The CDR3 DNA sequence: TGCGCCAGCAAGGACAGGAACGACGAGCAGTACTTC. This translates into CASKDRNDEQYF.